The 6 T cell receptor beta chains presented below share a single source sample, sequenced in a study of shared clonotypes between healthy human individuals. The data were produced by immunoSEQ multiplex PCR, yet TCRdb's version contains in-frame clones alone and is incomplete. The table lists about 1.5 million clones, around 98% of them singletons. Material for sequencing was naive CD4+ T cells sorted from blood. Subset meaning: CD45RA+ positively selected. These TCRs come from a man aged 25 to 45 in good health.

The chain couples TRBV11-3 to TRBJ2-7; perhaps TRBD1 as D (6 bases). The germline V gene has CDR1 SGHNT and CDR2 YENEEA. Trimming stripped 2 bases from V and 4 bases from J, with 12 bases between. CDR3 size: 14 residues. As DNA, the CDR3 is TGTGCCAGCAGCTTAATACAGGGATGGTACGAGCAGTACTTC. It encodes CASSLIQGWYEQYF.

To note about this clone: Other DNA sequences from this sample encode an identical CDR3 as well. J is TRBJ2-5 and V is TRBV5-1; D perhaps matches TRBD1 (6 bases). The CDR3 spans 12 residues. Germline CDR1 and CDR2: SGHRS and YFSETQ. Trimming removed 4 bases from V and 2 bases from J, with 6 bases in between. The CDR3 loop reads CASSRGQETQYF. The CDR3 coding sequence is TGCGCCAGCAGCAGGGGGCAAGAGACCCAGTACTTC.

The chain carries TRBV11-2 and TRBJ2-5; D remains ambiguous. Germline CDR1 reads SGHAT; CDR2 reads FQNNGV. CDR3 size: 13 residues. V dropped 3 bases and J dropped 5 bases, with 10 bases sitting between them. CDR3 protein: CASSLGNWETQYF. In DNA form, the CDR3 reads TGTGCCAGCAGCTTGGGCAATTGGGAGACCCAGTACTTC. Drawing the rest from reference TRBV11-2 and TRBJ2-5, the complete variable domain is EAGVAQSPRYKIIEKRQSVAFWCNPISGHATLYWYQQILGQGPKLLIQFQNNGVVDDSQLPKDRFSAERLKGVDSTLKIQPAKLEDSAVYLCASSLGNWETQYFGPGTRLLVL.

The rearrangement links TRBV18 to TRBJ2-5; D not certain. Germline values: CDR1 KGHSH, CDR2 LQKENI. The CDR3 contains 17 residues. The V and J ends lost 1 base and 5 bases respectively, with 20 bases between them. The CDR3 DNA reads TGTGCCAGCTCACCACTCTCCACAGCGTACCGATTTGAGACCCAGTACTTC. Translating it yields CASSPLSTAYRFETQYF.

The chain couples TRBV13 to TRBJ2-5; D gene ambiguous. This CDR3 comprises 12 residues. Germline V gives CDR1 PRHDT, CDR2 FYEKMQ (reference sequence). The V and J ends lost 4 bases and 4 bases respectively, with 7 bases between them. CDR3: CASSWRPETQYF. Written as DNA, the CDR3 is TGTGCCAGCAGCTGGCGGCCAGAGACCCAGTACTTC.

The rearrangement joins TRBV18 to TRBJ2-6; D is unresolved. Trimming shortened V by 3 bases and J by 0 bases, and 15 bases separated the two germline ends. The CDR3 is 18 residues long. Germline V gives CDR1 KGHSH, CDR2 LQKENI. The CDR3 spells CASSPSDPLRSGANVLTF. Here the CDR3 DNA reads TGTGCCAGCTCACCTTCCGACCCCCTCCGCTCTGGGGCCAACGTCCTGACTTTC.